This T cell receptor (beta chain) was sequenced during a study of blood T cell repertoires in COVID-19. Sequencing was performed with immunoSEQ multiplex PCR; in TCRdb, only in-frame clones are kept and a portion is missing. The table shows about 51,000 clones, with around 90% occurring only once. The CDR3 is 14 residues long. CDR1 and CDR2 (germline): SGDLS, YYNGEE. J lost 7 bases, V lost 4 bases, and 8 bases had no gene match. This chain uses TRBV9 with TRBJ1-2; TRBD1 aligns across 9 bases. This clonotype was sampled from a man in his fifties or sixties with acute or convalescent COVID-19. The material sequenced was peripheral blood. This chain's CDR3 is CASSPRTGEGGYTF. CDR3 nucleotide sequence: TGTGCCAGCAGCCCAAGGACAGGGGAAGGTGGCTACACCTTC.